A single sample gave rise to the 6 T cell receptor beta chains below, sequenced in a study of blood T cell repertoires in COVID-19. Sequencing was performed with immunoSEQ multiplex PCR; in TCRdb, only in-frame clones are kept and a portion is missing. Of approximately 250,000 clones listed, approximately 86% are singletons. Sequencing used peripheral blood. These receptors came from a middle-aged man with active or convalescent COVID-19.

The chain carries TRBV5-6 and TRBJ2-1; no clear D gene. This CDR3 comprises 12 residues. Trimming cost V 0 bases and J 10 bases, with 8 bases left between them. Germline V CDR1 and CDR2: SGHDT, YYEEEE. Written as DNA, the CDR3 is TGTGCCAGCAGCTTGGGACTGCAGGAGCAGTTCTTC. This sequence encodes CASSLGLQEQFF. Together with reference TRBV5-6 and TRBJ2-1, the CDR3 gives the full variable domain: DAGVTQSPTHLIKTRGQQVTLRCSPKSGHDTVSWYQQALGQGPQFIFQYYEEEERQRGNFPDRFSGHQFPNYSSELNVNALLLGDSALYLCASSLGLQEQFFGPGTRLTVL.

The chain joins TRBV25-1 to TRBJ2-7; the match to TRBD2 covers 7 bases. Trimming cost V 1 base and J 3 bases; bases outside gene matches: 9. The CDR3 has 16 residues. Germline V gene sequence: CDR1 MGHDK, CDR2 SYGVNS. As DNA, the CDR3 is TGTGCCAGCAGTGAATGGGGGGGGAGGGCCCGCTACGAGCAGTACTTC. Its translation: CASSEWGGRARYEQYF.

V and J are TRBV7-3 and TRBJ1-1; 9 positions agree with TRBD1. This CDR3 contains 13 residues. CDR1 SGHTA and CDR2 FQGTGA come from the germline V gene. The V gene end was trimmed by 5 bases and the J gene end by 7 bases; junction bases not matched to a gene: 5. CDR3 amino acids: CASSPMGQGEAFF. Written as DNA, the CDR3 is TGTGCCAGCAGCCCAATGGGACAGGGTGAAGCTTTCTTT.

The chain couples TRBV9 to TRBJ1-1; D is unresolved. CDR3 length equals 13 residues. Trimming cost V 4 bases and J 2 bases, with 9 bases left between them. Per the germline V gene, CDR1 is SGDLS and CDR2 is YYNGEE. The CDR3 DNA follows: TGTGCCAGCAGCTCGGGGATAAACACTGAAGCTTTCTTT. Translating gives CASSSGINTEAFF.

This chain uses TRBV27 with TRBJ2-3, with no clear D. This CDR3 has 11 residues. Trimming shortened V by 4 bases and J by 9 bases, and 8 bases separated the two germline ends. Germline V CDR1 and CDR2: MNHEY, SMNVEV (reference sequence). CDR3 protein: CASSYSLTQYF. The DNA of the CDR3 is TGTGCCAGCAGTTATAGTCTAACGCAGTATTTT.

The chain links TRBV27 to TRBJ2-5; D possibly corresponds to TRBD2 (6 bases). This CDR3 is built from 13 residues. Trimming cost V 5 bases and J 9 bases, with 16 bases left between them. Germline values: CDR1 MNHEY, CDR2 SMNVEV (reference sequence). The CDR3 loop is CASSELGTPAQYF. CDR3 DNA sequence: TGTGCCAGCAGTGAGCTTGGGACTCCGGCCCAGTACTTC.